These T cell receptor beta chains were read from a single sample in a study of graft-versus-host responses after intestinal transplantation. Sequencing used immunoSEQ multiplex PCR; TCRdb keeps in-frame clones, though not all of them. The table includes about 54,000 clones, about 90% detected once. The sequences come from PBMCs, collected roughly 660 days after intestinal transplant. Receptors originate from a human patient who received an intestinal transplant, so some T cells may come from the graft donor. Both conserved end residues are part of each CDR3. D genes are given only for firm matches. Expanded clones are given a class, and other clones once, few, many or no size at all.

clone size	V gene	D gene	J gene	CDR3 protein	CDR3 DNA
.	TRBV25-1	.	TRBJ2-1	CASTGGDRRRNEQFF	TGTGCCAGCACTGGGGGGGACAGGCGGAGGAATGAGCAGTTCTTC
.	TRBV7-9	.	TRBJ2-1	CASSPLGYEQFF	TGTGCCAGCAGCCCGCTTGGTTATGAGCAGTTCTTC
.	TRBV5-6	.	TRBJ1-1	CASSLGRRDTEAFF	TGTGCCAGCAGCTTGGGGAGGAGGGACACTGAAGCTTTCTTT
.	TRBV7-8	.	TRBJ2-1	CASSGLGTSYNEQFF	TGTGCCAGCAGCGGGCTGGGGACTTCCTACAATGAGCAGTTCTTC
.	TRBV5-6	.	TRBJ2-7	CASSLTGLPSHYEQYF	TGTGCCAGCAGCTTAACGGGGCTGCCGTCCCACTACGAGCAGTACTTC
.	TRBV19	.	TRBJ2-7	CASSIGLGSTGEQYF	TGTGCCAGTAGTATAGGACTAGGTTCGACTGGGGAGCAGTACTTC
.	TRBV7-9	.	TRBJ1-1	CASSLRSMNTEAFF	TGTGCCAGCAGCTTAAGAAGTATGAACACTGAAGCTTTCTTT
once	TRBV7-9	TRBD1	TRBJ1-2	CASSLAFGTGLDGYTF	TGTGCCAGCAGCTTAGCGTTTGGGACAGGGTTGGATGGCTACACCTTC
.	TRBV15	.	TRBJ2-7	CATSSSGASAYEQYF	TGTGCCACCAGCAGTTCGGGGGCAAGCGCCTACGAGCAGTACTTC
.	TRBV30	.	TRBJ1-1	CAWSVQVVRGNTEAFF	TGTGCCTGGAGTGTCCAAGTCGTCAGGGGGAACACTGAAGCTTTCTTT
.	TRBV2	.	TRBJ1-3	CASSEARTRSGNTIYF	TGTGCCAGCAGTGAAGCTAGGACACGCTCTGGAAACACCATATATTTT
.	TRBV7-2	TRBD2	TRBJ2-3	CASSLDPAGGYTQYF	TGTGCCAGCAGCTTGGACCCGGCGGGGGGCTATACGCAGTATTTT
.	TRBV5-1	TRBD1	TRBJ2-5	CASSFGTGFVQETQYF	TGCGCCAGCAGCTTCGGGACAGGGTTCGTCCAAGAGACCCAGTACTTC
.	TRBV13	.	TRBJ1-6	CASSLRQGANSPLHF	TGTGCCAGCAGCTTAAGGCAGGGCGCGAATTCACCCCTCCACTTT
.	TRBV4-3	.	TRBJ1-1	CASSQDRGTEAFF	TGCGCCAGCAGCCAAGACAGGGGCACTGAAGCTTTCTTT
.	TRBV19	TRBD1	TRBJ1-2	CASSMGQGGYGYTF	TGTGCCAGTAGTATGGGACAGGGAGGATATGGCTACACCTTC
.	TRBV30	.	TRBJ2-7	CAWSEDYGGDEQYF	TGTGCCTGGAGTGAAGATTATGGGGGAGACGAGCAGTACTTC
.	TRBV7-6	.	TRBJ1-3	CASSLEDSGNTIYF	TGTGCCAGCAGCTTAGAAGACTCTGGAAACACCATATATTTT
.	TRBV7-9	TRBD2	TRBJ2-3	CASRAGTSGYTDTQYF	TGTGCCAGCAGAGCCGGGACTAGCGGATACACAGATACGCAGTATTTT
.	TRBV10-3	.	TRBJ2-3	CAITQGLSSTDTQYF	TGTGCCATCACCCAGGGATTATCTAGCACAGATACGCAGTATTTT
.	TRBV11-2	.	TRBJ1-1	CASSLGTRNTEAFF	TGTGCCAGCAGCTTAGGGACTCGGAACACTGAAGCTTTCTTT
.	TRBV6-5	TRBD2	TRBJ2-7	CASRKTSSSSYEQYF	TGTGCCAGCAGGAAGACTAGCTCTAGCTCCTACGAGCAGTACTTC
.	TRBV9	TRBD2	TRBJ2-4	CASSATGSGTSEGNIQYF	TGTGCCAGCAGCGCCACCGGCTCCGGGACTAGCGAAGGAAACATTCAGTACTTC
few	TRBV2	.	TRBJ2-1	CASSDTGVDEQFF	TGTGCCAGCAGTGACACCGGGGTTGATGAGCAGTTCTTC
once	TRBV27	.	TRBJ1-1	CASSFSLLGGTEAFF	TGTGCCAGCAGTTTTAGCCTTCTCGGGGGCACTGAAGCTTTCTTT
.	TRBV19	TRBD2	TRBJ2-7	CASSTPLGGNEQYF	TGTGCCAGTAGTACGCCTCTCGGGGGGAACGAGCAGTACTTC
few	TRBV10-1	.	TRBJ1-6	CASQTGRASPLHF	TGCGCCAGCCAAACCGGGAGGGCTTCACCCCTCCACTTT
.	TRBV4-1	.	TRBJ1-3	CASSQGWGTGNTIYF	TGCGCCAGCAGCCAAGGCTGGGGGACTGGAAACACCATATATTTT